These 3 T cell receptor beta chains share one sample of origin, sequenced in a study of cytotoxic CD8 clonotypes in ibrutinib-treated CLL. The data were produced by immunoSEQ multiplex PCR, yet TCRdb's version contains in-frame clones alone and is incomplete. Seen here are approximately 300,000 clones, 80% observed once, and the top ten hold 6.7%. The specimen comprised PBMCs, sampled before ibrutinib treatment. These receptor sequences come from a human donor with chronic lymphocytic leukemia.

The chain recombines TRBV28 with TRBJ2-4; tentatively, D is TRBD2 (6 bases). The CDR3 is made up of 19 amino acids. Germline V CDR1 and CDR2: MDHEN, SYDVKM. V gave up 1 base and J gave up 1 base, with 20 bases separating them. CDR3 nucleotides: TGTGCCAGCAGTTTATTAGGTCAGGGAGGCTATCTGGCCAAAAACATTCAGTACTTC. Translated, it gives CASSLLGQGGYLAKNIQYF.

As DNA, the CDR3 is TGTGCCAGCGGGGAGCTTAGCAATCAGCCCCAGCATTTT. It translates to CASGELSNQPQHF. The chain links TRBV6-1 to TRBJ1-5; D unresolved. The germline gives CDR1 MNHNS, CDR2 SASEGT. The CDR3 is 13 residues long. The V gene lost 8 bases and the J gene lost 0 bases, with 8 bases spanning the gap.

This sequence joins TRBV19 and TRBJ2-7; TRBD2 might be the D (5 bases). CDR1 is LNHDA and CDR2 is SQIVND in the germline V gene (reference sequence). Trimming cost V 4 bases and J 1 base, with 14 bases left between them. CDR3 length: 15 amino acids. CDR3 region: CASSTQNAGSYEQYF. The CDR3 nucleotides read TGTGCCAGTAGTACGCAAAACGCGGGTTCCTACGAGCAGTACTTC. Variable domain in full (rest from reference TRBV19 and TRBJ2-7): DGGITQSPKYLFRKEGQNVTLSCEQNLNHDAMYWYRQDPGQGLRLIYYSQIVNDFQKGDIAEGYSVSREKKESFPLTVTSAQKNPTAFYLCASSTQNAGSYEQYFGPGTRLTVT.